Presented here are 19 T cell receptor beta chains from one specimen sequenced in a study of blood T cell repertoires in COVID-19. TCRdb's table, derived via immunoSEQ multiplex PCR, lists solely in-frame clones and lacks some. The sample consists of 150,000 to 200,000 clones, about 86% of them appearing once. Source material: peripheral blood. The source is a man aged 45-60 years with active or convalescent COVID-19.

This chain connects TRBV18 to TRBJ2-2, with D tentatively TRBD2 (5 bases). The V end was cut by 0 bases, the J end by 5 bases, with 10 bases between. From germline, CDR1 is KGHSH and CDR2 LQKENI. The CDR3 is 15 residues long. CDR3 sequence reads: CASSPPAQRTGELFF. CDR3 coding DNA: TGTGCCAGCTCACCACCTGCGCAGCGGACCGGGGAGCTGTTTTTT.

The chain carries TRBV24-1 and TRBJ1-2; D unresolved. V was shortened by 5 bases and J by 7 bases, with 13 bases between the two germline ends. This CDR3 comprises 13 residues. Per the germline V gene, CDR1 is KGHDR and CDR2 is SFDVKD. CDR3 protein: CATSVTGISGYTF. The CDR3 bases are TGTGCCACCAGTGTTACGGGAATAAGTGGCTACACCTTC.

The J gene is TRBJ2-3, the V gene TRBV5-1, with 7 bases lining up with TRBD1. Germline trimming cut 7 bases from V and 0 bases from J; bases unmatched to any gene: 5. Germline V gene sequence: CDR1 SGHRS, CDR2 YFSETQ. The CDR3 totals 14 residues. CDR3 loop: CASGRDSSTDTQYF. In DNA, the CDR3 is TGCGCCAGCGGCCGGGACAGTAGCACAGATACGCAGTATTTT. The full variable domain, rest sourced from reference TRBV5-1 and TRBJ2-3, is KAGVTQTPRYLIKTRGQQVTLSCSPISGHRSVSWYQQTPGQGLQFLFEYFSETQRNKGNFPGRFSGRQFSNSRSEMNVSTLELGDSALYLCASGRDSSTDTQYFGPGTRLTVL.

This sequence joins TRBV7-9 and TRBJ2-1, with TRBD2 identical over 12 bases. CDR3 length: 16 amino acids. Germline trimming cut 4 bases from V and 4 bases from J; bases unmatched to any gene: 5. Germline V gene data show CDR1 as SEHNR and CDR2 as FQNEAQ (reference sequence). For the CDR3, the DNA is TGTGCCAGCAGCTCGACGACTAGCGGGGGATACAATGAGCAGTTCTTC. It specifies CASSSTTSGGYNEQFF.

This clone was observed once. The chain is built from TRBV7-6 and TRBJ1-6; 7 bases fit TRBD1. The V gene end was trimmed by 5 bases and the J gene end by 7 bases; junction bases not matched to a gene: 20. The CDR3 spans 19 residues. Germline V gives CDR1 SGHVS, CDR2 FNYEAQ. The CDR3 DNA is TGTGCCAGCAGCGACGCAATGGGGACAGCCAACGACCCGAATTCACCCCTCCACTTT. Its protein product is CASSDAMGTANDPNSPLHF.

This chain joins TRBV5-1 and TRBJ1-1, with TRBD1 matching over 8 bases. Germline V gene lookup returns CDR1 SGHRS and CDR2 YFSETQ. The CDR3 is 17 amino acids. V was clipped by 3 bases and J by 3 bases; unmatched bases: 13. CDR3 DNA sequence: TGCGCCAGCAGCTCCGAAGGAGGACAGGGTCTTTACACTGAAGCTTTCTTT. This translates into CASSSEGGQGLYTEAFF.

This clone was seen more than once but under ten times. The gene calls are TRBV7-9 and TRBJ1-6; 8 positions agree with TRBD1. After removal of 6 bases from V and 9 bases from J, the junction contained 7 bases not matched to a gene. The CDR3 sequence is 14 residues long. Per the germline V gene, CDR1 is SEHNR and CDR2 is FQNEAQ (reference sequence). The CDR3 loop is CASSAGTGGSPLHF. DNA of the CDR3: TGTGCCAGCAGTGCCGGGACAGGAGGTTCACCCCTCCACTTT.

In its sample, this clone was seen a few times. The genes are TRBV19 and TRBJ1-6; possible D gene TRBD1, 5 bases. The germline CDR1 and CDR2 sequences are LNHDA and SQIVND (reference sequence). Between the trimmed V and J ends, which lost 2 bases and 9 bases, there was a span of 11 bases. The CDR3 contains 14 residues. In DNA form, the CDR3 reads TGTGCCAGTAGTATACAGGGAGGAGGTTCACCCCTCCACTTT. It specifies CASSIQGGGSPLHF.

The chain is built from TRBV19 and TRBJ1-1; D gene uncertain. V lost 7 bases and J 5 bases, leaving 23 bases between the germline ends. CDR1 LNHDA and CDR2 SQIVND come from the germline V gene (reference sequence). There are 16 residues in the CDR3. As DNA, the CDR3 is TGTGCCAGTATCCGAGGGTTGTCAAAGGGAAAGACTGAAGCTTTCTTT. Translation: CASIRGLSKGKTEAFF.

The chain recombines TRBV4-1 with TRBJ2-7, with a possible D match to TRBD1 (5 bases). The CDR3 runs 15 residues. Trimming took 1 base from V and 4 from J, leaving 14 bases between them. Germline V CDR1 and CDR2: MGHRA, YSYEKL. The CDR3 region is CASSQGIRAEYEQYF. DNA for the CDR3: TGCGCCAGCAGCCAAGGCATCAGGGCCGAGTACGAGCAGTACTTC.

V and J are TRBV6-5 and TRBJ1-6; no clear D gene. V gave up 1 base and J gave up 0 bases, with 7 bases separating them. Germline lookup yields CDR1 MNHEY and CDR2 SVGAGI. This CDR3 region has 16 residues. This chain's CDR3 is CASSYLGSSYNSPLHF. The DNA of the CDR3 is TGTGCCAGCAGTTACTTGGGGAGCTCCTATAATTCACCCCTCCACTTT.

The J gene is TRBJ1-2, the V gene TRBV5-4; TRBD1 aligns across 7 bases. CDR3 size: 15 residues. Germline CDR1 SGHNT, CDR2 YYREEE (reference sequence). Trimming took 3 bases from V and 4 from J; bases not matched to a gene: 9. The CDR3 spells CASSSQGGLFYGYTF. The CDR3 nucleotides are TGTGCCAGCAGCTCTCAGGGGGGCTTGTTCTATGGCTACACCTTC. Based on the CDR3 plus reference TRBV5-4 and TRBJ1-2, the full variable domain is ETGVTQSPTHLIKTRGQQVTLRCSSQSGHNTVSWYQQALGQGPQFIFQYYREEENGRGNFPPRFSGLQFPNYSSELNVNALELDDSALYLCASSSQGGLFYGYTFGSGTRLTVV.

V is TRBV5-6 and J is TRBJ1-1; 7 bases are shared with TRBD1. Germline V gene data show CDR1 as SGHDT and CDR2 as YYEEEE. CDR3 size: 15 residues. J was trimmed by 3 bases and V by 1 base; bases with no gene match: 6. The CDR3 region is CASSLSGGSDTEAFF. Here the CDR3 DNA reads TGTGCCAGCAGCTTGTCAGGGGGGAGCGACACTGAAGCTTTCTTT. Complete variable domain (other parts from reference TRBV5-6 and TRBJ1-1): DAGVTQSPTHLIKTRGQQVTLRCSPKSGHDTVSWYQQALGQGPQFIFQYYEEEERQRGNFPDRFSGHQFPNYSSELNVNALLLGDSALYLCASSLSGGSDTEAFFGQGTRLTVV.

J is TRBJ1-6 and V is TRBV27; 7 positions match TRBD1. Germline CDR1 and CDR2: MNHEY and SMNVEV (reference sequence). J was trimmed by 4 bases and V by 6 bases; bases with no gene match: 9. The CDR3 consists of 16 residues. CDR3 amino acids: CASSQDRRIYNSPLHF. The CDR3, as DNA: TGTGCCAGCAGCCAGGACAGGCGTATTTATAATTCACCCCTCCACTTT.

The V and J genes are TRBV2 and TRBJ2-7, with a possible D match to TRBD2 (6 bases). V shed 4 bases and J shed 2 bases, with 9 bases lying between them. The CDR3 sequence is 13 residues long. Germline V CDR1 and CDR2: SNHLY, FYNNEI. The CDR3 protein is CASSVRRAYEQYF. DNA of the CDR3: TGTGCCAGCAGTGTAAGGAGGGCCTACGAGCAGTACTTC.

The rearrangement uses TRBV19 and TRBJ2-1; the match to TRBD1 covers 7 bases. Germline lookup yields CDR1 LNHDA and CDR2 SQIVND (reference sequence). Trimming cost V 7 bases and J 9 bases; bases outside gene matches: 12. The CDR3 extends over 14 amino acids. CDR3 residues: CASTPRGLFGEQFF. The CDR3 bases are TGTGCCAGTACCCCCAGGGGGTTATTTGGTGAGCAGTTCTTC.

V and J are TRBV25-1 and TRBJ1-2; 8 bases are shared with TRBD1. Germline V lookup: CDR1 MGHDK, CDR2 SYGVNS. The CDR3 runs 14 residues. After removal of 0 bases from V and 6 bases from J, the junction contained 3 bases not matched to a gene. CDR3 DNA: TGTGCCAGCAGTGAATACGGCAGGGGGCATGGCTACACCTTC. It translates to CASSEYGRGHGYTF.

The chain uses TRBV6-5 and TRBJ1-4, with D possibly matching TRBD1 (6 bases). The CDR3 totals 14 residues. CDR1 is MNHEY, CDR2 SVGAGI, per germline. Trimming pared 4 bases from V and 4 bases from J, leaving 10 bases between. CDR3 DNA: TGTGCCAGCAGTTGGACAGCACATAATGAAAAACTGTTTTTT. This gives the protein CASSWTAHNEKLFF.

The chain uses TRBV27 and TRBJ2-7; 9 nucleotides agree with TRBD2. The CDR3 is 13 residues long. Germline V gene data show CDR1 as MNHEY and CDR2 as SMNVEV (reference sequence). The ends lost 3 bases at V and 7 bases at J; junction bases unmatched: 4. The CDR3 spells CASSFAGGREQYF. In DNA form, the CDR3 reads TGTGCCAGCAGTTTTGCGGGAGGGCGTGAGCAGTACTTC.